This T cell receptor (beta chain) was sequenced in a study of early T cells in non-severe SARS-CoV-2 infection. This clonotype was seen at least ten times. TCRdb processed the 5' RACE reads anew with MiXCR; each CDR3 protein has one entry. The profile shows approximately 23,000 distinct CDR3 sequences, less than 4.5% of them singletons. V gave up 3 bases and J gave up 1 base, with 12 bases separating them. This CDR3 has 15 amino acids. Germline assignment: CDR1 SGHNT and CDR2 YENEEA. The clonotype comes from an adult who was a healthcare worker with PCR-confirmed SARS-CoV-2 infection or an uninfected control (not recorded which). The rearrangement joins TRBV11-3 to TRBJ2-5; the D gene is possibly TRBD2 (6 bases). Sequencing was carried out using whole blood. The CDR3 sequence: CASSFGGDLQETQYF. The CDR3 nucleotides read TGTGCCAGCAGCTTTGGAGGGGACCTCCAAGAGACCCAGTACTTC.